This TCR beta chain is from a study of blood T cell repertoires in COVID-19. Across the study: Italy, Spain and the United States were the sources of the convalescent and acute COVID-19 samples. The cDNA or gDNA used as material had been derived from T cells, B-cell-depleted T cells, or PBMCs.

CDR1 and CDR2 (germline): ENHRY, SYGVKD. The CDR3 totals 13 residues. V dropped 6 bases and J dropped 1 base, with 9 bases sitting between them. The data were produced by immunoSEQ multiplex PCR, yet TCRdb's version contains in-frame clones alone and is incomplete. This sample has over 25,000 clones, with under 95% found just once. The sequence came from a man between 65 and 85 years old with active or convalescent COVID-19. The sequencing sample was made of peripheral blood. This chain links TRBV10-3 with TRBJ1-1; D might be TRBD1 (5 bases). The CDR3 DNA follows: TGTGCCATCAGCCTTACAGGGAACACTGAAGCTTTCTTT. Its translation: CAISLTGNTEAFF.